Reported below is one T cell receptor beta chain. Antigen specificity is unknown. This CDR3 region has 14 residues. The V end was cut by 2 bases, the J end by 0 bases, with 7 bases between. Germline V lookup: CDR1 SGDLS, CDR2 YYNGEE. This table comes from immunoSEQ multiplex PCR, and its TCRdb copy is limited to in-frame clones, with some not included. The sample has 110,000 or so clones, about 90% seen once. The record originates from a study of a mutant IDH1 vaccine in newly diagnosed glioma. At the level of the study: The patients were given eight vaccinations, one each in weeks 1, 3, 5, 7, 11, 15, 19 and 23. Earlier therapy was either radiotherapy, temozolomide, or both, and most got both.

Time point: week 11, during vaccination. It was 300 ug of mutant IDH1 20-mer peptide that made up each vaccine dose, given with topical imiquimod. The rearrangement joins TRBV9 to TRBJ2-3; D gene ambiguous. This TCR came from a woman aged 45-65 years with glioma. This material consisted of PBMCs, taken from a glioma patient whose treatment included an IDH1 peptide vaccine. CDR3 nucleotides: TGTGCCAGCAGCGTGGCTACTAGCACAGATACGCAGTATTTT. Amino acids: CASSVATSTDTQYF.